This T cell receptor (beta chain) was captured in a study of identical twins. Whole-study results and caveats: For out-of-frame beta sequences, excess twin sharing was weaker. Memory repertoires showed no such pattern, whereas abundant cord blood beta clonotypes carried fewer insertions.

The CDR3 runs 15 residues. V was pared by 3 bases and J by 2 bases, with 15 bases between. The germline V gene encodes CDR1 SQVTM and CDR2 ANQGSEA. To note about this clonotype: The antigen remains undetermined.

TCRdb ran MiXCR on the 5' RACE reads and lists one entry per CDR3 protein. This table has hundreds of thousands of distinct CDR3 sequences, roughly an eighth appearing once. This sample was shared with a second study, whose subject was yellow fever vaccine responses in identical twins.

The material sequenced was PBMCs. J is TRBJ2-3 and V is TRBV29-1, with D tentatively TRBD1 or TRBD2 (5 bases each). This clonotype originated in a young woman in good health. This CDR3 is CSVERPGTLTDTQYF. CDR3 DNA: TGCAGCGTTGAGCGTCCGGGGACCCTCACAGATACGCAGTATTTT.